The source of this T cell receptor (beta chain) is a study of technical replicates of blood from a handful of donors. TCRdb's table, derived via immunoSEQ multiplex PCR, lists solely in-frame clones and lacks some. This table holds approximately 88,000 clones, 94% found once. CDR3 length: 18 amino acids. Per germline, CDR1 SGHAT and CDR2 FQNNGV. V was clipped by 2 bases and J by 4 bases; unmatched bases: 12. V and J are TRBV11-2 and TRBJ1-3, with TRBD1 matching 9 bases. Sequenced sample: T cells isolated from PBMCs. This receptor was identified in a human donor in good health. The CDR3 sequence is CASSLRFGTGREGNTIYF. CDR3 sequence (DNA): TGTGCCAGCAGCTTAAGGTTCGGGACAGGGCGAGAGGGAAACACCATATATTTT.